A selection of T cell receptor beta chains follows, all from one sample in a study of blood T cell repertoires in COVID-19. The assay was immunoSEQ multiplex PCR, and TCRdb's table has in-frame clones only and misses some. The table records around 200,000 clones, approximately 80% of them present only once. Sample: peripheral blood. Every receptor here comes from a woman aged 70-85 years with COVID-19, enrolled during active disease. The CDR3 runs from the conserved cysteine through the conserved F or W. A D gene is named only where the DNA matches it firmly. A clone size is listed for some rows: how often the clone was seen (once, few, many), or a class if it is expanded.

cdr3_nt: TGTGCCAGCAGACCCGGGGGGGGAGGGAACACTGAAGCTTTCTTT; cdr3_aa: CASRPGGGGNTEAFF; v_call: TRBV7-9; j_call: TRBJ1-1; clone_size: few; d_call: NA
cdr3_nt: TGTGCCAGCAGTTCAGGGACAATACAGCCCCAGCATTTT; cdr3_aa: CASSSGTIQPQHF; v_call: TRBV27; j_call: TRBJ1-5; clone_size: many; d_call: NA
cdr3_nt: TGCGCCAGCAGCTCCACAGCGGGAGGGCCGTACGAGCAGTACTTC; cdr3_aa: CASSSTAGGPYEQYF; v_call: TRBV5-1; j_call: TRBJ2-7; clone_size: NA; d_call: TRBD2
cdr3_nt: TGTGCCACCAGCAGAGAGTCTCGAGCGGCTAGCACAGATACGCAGTATTTT; cdr3_aa: CATSRESRAASTDTQYF; v_call: TRBV15; j_call: TRBJ2-3; clone_size: NA; d_call: NA
cdr3_nt: TGTGCCAGCAGTGTAGCCGGGCCCAGGGACACTGAAGCTTTCTTT; cdr3_aa: CASSVAGPRDTEAFF; v_call: TRBV28; j_call: TRBJ1-1; clone_size: NA; d_call: NA
cdr3_nt: TGTGCCAGCAGTTTAGCGCGCGGAAAACTGTTTTTT; cdr3_aa: CASSLARGKLFF; v_call: TRBV12-3/TRBV12-4; j_call: TRBJ1-4; clone_size: NA; d_call: NA
cdr3_nt: TGTGCCACCAGTTCCGGGACAGGGGTTTTGCGCGCTGGGGCCAACGTCCTGACTTTC; cdr3_aa: CATSSGTGVLRAGANVLTF; v_call: TRBV15; j_call: TRBJ2-6; clone_size: once; d_call: TRBD1
cdr3_nt: TGTGCCATCAGTGGGGGCAGACAGGACACCGGGGAGCTGTTTTTT; cdr3_aa: CAISGGRQDTGELFF; v_call: TRBV10-3; j_call: TRBJ2-2; clone_size: few; d_call: NA
cdr3_nt: TGTGCCAGCAGCCAAGAGGACAGGTCAGAGACCGGGGAGCTGTTTTTT; cdr3_aa: CASSQEDRSETGELFF; v_call: TRBV4-2; j_call: TRBJ2-2; clone_size: few; d_call: TRBD1
cdr3_nt: TGCAGTGCGGAGGGGAACAATGAGCAGTTCTTC; cdr3_aa: CSAEGNNEQFF; v_call: TRBV20-1; j_call: TRBJ2-1; clone_size: NA; d_call: NA
cdr3_nt: TGTGCCTGGCGCCAGGGGTTACCTGGCGGGGAGCTGTTTTTT; cdr3_aa: CAWRQGLPGGELFF; v_call: TRBV30; j_call: TRBJ2-2; clone_size: NA; d_call: NA
cdr3_nt: TGTGCCACCCAGGGGGAACACACTGAAGCTTTCTTT; cdr3_aa: CATQGEHTEAFF; v_call: TRBV28; j_call: TRBJ1-1; clone_size: NA; d_call: TRBD1
cdr3_nt: TGTGCCAGCAGTGCCGACAGGGCAAATTCACCCCTCCACTTT; cdr3_aa: CASSADRANSPLHF; v_call: TRBV27; j_call: TRBJ1-6; clone_size: NA; d_call: TRBD1
cdr3_nt: TGTGCCAGCAGCTCGGGACAGGGGGGCTACGAGCAGTACTTC; cdr3_aa: CASSSGQGGYEQYF; v_call: TRBV7-2; j_call: TRBJ2-7; clone_size: NA; d_call: TRBD1
cdr3_nt: TGTGCCAGCAGAAACACAGGGGGCGCTGAGACCCAGTACTTC; cdr3_aa: CASRNTGGAETQYF; v_call: TRBV7-2; j_call: TRBJ2-5; clone_size: NA; d_call: TRBD1
cdr3_nt: TGTGCCAGCAGCGCGAAGGTGGGCACCTCCGGGGAGCTGTTTTTT; cdr3_aa: CASSAKVGTSGELFF; v_call: TRBV6-5; j_call: TRBJ2-2; clone_size: NA; d_call: NA
cdr3_nt: TGTGCCAGCAGTTTGGCAGGGGACCGGCACGAGCAGTACTTC; cdr3_aa: CASSLAGDRHEQYF; v_call: TRBV28; j_call: TRBJ2-7; clone_size: NA; d_call: NA
cdr3_nt: TGTGCCAGCAGCCGAACAGGGAATTCTGAAGCTTTCTTT; cdr3_aa: CASSRTGNSEAFF; v_call: TRBV7-3; j_call: TRBJ1-1; clone_size: NA; d_call: NA
cdr3_nt: TGTGCCAGTAGTATGTTGGCGGGAGCGGGCAATGAGCAGTTCTTC; cdr3_aa: CASSMLAGAGNEQFF; v_call: TRBV19; j_call: TRBJ2-1; clone_size: NA; d_call: TRBD2